A selection of T cell receptor beta chains follows, all from one sample in a study of T cell changes during pregnancy in multiple sclerosis. TCRdb's copy holds only in-frame clones and misses some; the assay was immunoSEQ multiplex PCR. The sample carries tens of thousands of clones, roughly 88% recorded once. The sample consisted of peripheral blood, taken in the third trimester of pregnancy. These receptors were obtained from a female donor with multiple sclerosis, enrolled in a pregnancy study. Both conserved end residues are part of each CDR3. D genes are given only for firm matches. Size values are once, few and many counts, or a class for expanded clones, and some rows have none.

d_call,j_call,cdr3_length,v_call,clone_size,cdr3_nt,cdr3_aa
NA,TRBJ1-1,14,TRBV29-1,once,TGCAGCGTTGTCGGGGGGCGCGGGAACACTGAAGCTTTCTTT,CSVVGGRGNTEAFF
TRBD1,TRBJ1-4,12,TRBV28,NA,TGTGCCACACTCAGGGGGAATGAAAAACTGTTTTTT,CATLRGNEKLFF
NA,TRBJ2-1,12,TRBV19,once,TGTGCCAGTAGTATGCGGGCAAATGAGCAGTTCTTC,CASSMRANEQFF
TRBD2,TRBJ2-1,15,TRBV7-8,once,TGTGCCAGCAGCTTTGGACTAGCGCTTGACAATGAGCAGTTCTTC,CASSFGLALDNEQFF
NA,TRBJ1-1,15,TRBV27,NA,TGTGCCAGCAGTTTATTGGGGGGGTTTGGGACTGAAGCTTTCTTT,CASSLLGGFGTEAFF
NA,TRBJ2-5,12,TRBV4-1,NA,TGCGCCAGCAGCGCCGATAGAGAGACCCAGTACTTC,CASSADRETQYF
NA,TRBJ2-5,14,TRBV5-1,NA,TGCGCCAGCAGCTTGGAAGGGGTTGGGGAGACCCAGTACTTC,CASSLEGVGETQYF
NA,TRBJ2-2,13,TRBV19,NA,TGTGCCAGTAGGACGGAGCTAGTGGGGGAGCTGTTTTTT,CASRTELVGELFF
TRBD2,TRBJ2-1,15,TRBV4-3,NA,TGCGCCAGCAGCCAAGAGTGGCGGGGGGGCGATGAGCAGTTCTTC,CASSQEWRGGDEQFF
NA,TRBJ2-3,14,TRBV4-1,NA,TGCGCCAGCAGTTACAGGGAACCCACAGATACGCAGTATTTT,CASSYREPTDTQYF
TRBD2,TRBJ2-5,18,TRBV19,NA,TGTGCCAGTAGTATACGGGGACTAGCGGGCCTCTACCAAGAGACCCAGTACTTC,CASSIRGLAGLYQETQYF
TRBD1,TRBJ2-1,14,TRBV7-9,NA,TGTGCCAGCAGCTCGACAGGGGCCTACAATGAGCAGTTCTTC,CASSSTGAYNEQFF
NA,TRBJ1-6,15,TRBV28,NA,TGTGCCAGCAGTAAAACAGGGTTCTATAATTCACCCCTCCACTTT,CASSKTGFYNSPLHF
TRBD2,TRBJ2-3,18,TRBV5-1,NA,TGCGCCAGCAGCTCCGGGGGGCTAGCGGGGGGGATCACAGATACGCAGTATTTT,CASSSGGLAGGITDTQYF
NA,TRBJ1-6,14,TRBV7-2,NA,TGTGCCAGCAGCTTTGGGGAGGCTCACCGGTCCCTCCACTTT,CASSFGEAHRSLHF
NA,TRBJ2-3,15,TRBV5-4,NA,TGTGCCAGCAGCTTGGTGACGGCGGGTGAAGATACGCAGTATTTT,CASSLVTAGEDTQYF
NA,TRBJ2-7,13,TRBV2,few,TGTGCCAGCAGTGATAGCATCTCCTACGAGCAGTACTTC,CASSDSISYEQYF
TRBD1,TRBJ1-4,18,TRBV6-1,NA,TGTGCCAGCAGTGACGCCGGGACAGGGGGCTTTAGTAATGAAAAACTGTTTTTT,CASSDAGTGGFSNEKLFF
TRBD1,TRBJ2-2,16,TRBV5-4,NA,TGTGCCAGCACTGGGAGGGGACAGGGGGCCGGCGGGGAGCTGTTTTTT,CASTGRGQGAGGELFF
NA,TRBJ1-3,12,TRBV28,NA,TGTGCCAGCACGCGATCTGGAAACACCATATATTTT,CASTRSGNTIYF
NA,TRBJ2-7,14,TRBV12-2,NA,TGTGCAAGTCGACCAGAAAGATACCCCTACGAGCAGTACTTC,CASRPERYPYEQYF
NA,TRBJ2-3,15,TRBV7-2,NA,TGTGCCAGCAGCCAACACCGGGGGTTAGAAGATACGCAGTATTTT,CASSQHRGLEDTQYF
NA,TRBJ1-5,13,TRBV10-3,NA,TGTGCCATCAGTGGGGACACCAATCAGCCCCAGCATTTT,CAISGDTNQPQHF
TRBD1,TRBJ2-1,12,TRBV29-1,NA,TGCAGCGCCGATCAAGGGGGCGATGAGCAGTTCTTC,CSADQGGDEQFF
TRBD1,TRBJ1-2,16,TRBV5-6,NA,TGTGCCAGCAGCTTGGGGGACAGGGGAGTTGGATATGGCTACACCTTC,CASSLGDRGVGYGYTF
NA,TRBJ1-4,13,TRBV4-3,NA,TGCGCCAGCAGCCAAAAAAGTGGCGAAAAACTGTTTTTT,CASSQKSGEKLFF
NA,TRBJ1-1,13,TRBV7-7,NA,TGTGCTAGCAGTCGGACTGAAAACACTGAAGCTTTCTTT,CASSRTENTEAFF
NA,TRBJ2-1,15,TRBV30,NA,TGTGCCTGGAGTGTAGGAGCGGGTCTTTTGGATGAGCAGTTCTTC,CAWSVGAGLLDEQFF
TRBD2,TRBJ2-3,15,TRBV10-3,NA,TGTGCCATCAGTGAAGCGGGGGGAAGCACAGATACGCAGTATTTT,CAISEAGGSTDTQYF
NA,TRBJ1-1,12,TRBV10-3,NA,TGTGCCATCAGTGACGAGGGGGTGGCGGCTTTCTTT,CAISDEGVAAFF
NA,TRBJ2-7,14,TRBV5-1,NA,TGCGCCAGCAGCTTGAGCCGGGAGATCTACGAGCAGTACTTC,CASSLSREIYEQYF
TRBD1,TRBJ1-5,15,TRBV9,NA,TGTGCCAGCAGCGTAGGACAGGGAGAAAATCAGCCCCAGCATTTT,CASSVGQGENQPQHF
NA,TRBJ1-2,14,TRBV4-3,few,TGCGCCAGCAGCCTCACGGTGGACAGCGGGGAGTACACCTTC,CASSLTVDSGEYTF
NA,TRBJ1-2,15,TRBV4-3,NA,TGCGCCAGCAGCCAAGATAGGTCGGGAAACTATGGCTACACCTTC,CASSQDRSGNYGYTF
NA,TRBJ1-1,14,TRBV15,NA,TGTGCCACCAGCAGATCCTCCAGTGAGGTTGAAGCTTTCTTT,CATSRSSSEVEAFF
TRBD2,TRBJ2-3,14,TRBV5-4,NA,TGTGCCAGCAGCCTCGGGACTACAGGCGGTACGCAGTATTTT,CASSLGTTGGTQYF
NA,TRBJ2-1,15,TRBV9,NA,TGTGCCAGCAGCGTCAGGGAAGGGATCTACAATGAGCAGTTCTTC,CASSVREGIYNEQFF
TRBD1,TRBJ1-1,15,TRBV30,few,TGTGCCTGGAGCCCTCGTAAGGGGGCGAACACTGAAGCTTTCTTT,CAWSPRKGANTEAFF
NA,TRBJ1-5,13,TRBV18,NA,TGTGCCAGCTCACCTCCGGGGGATCAGCCCCAGCATTTT,CASSPPGDQPQHF
NA,TRBJ1-6,13,TRBV19,NA,TGTGCCTGCGGGGACCGGTATAATTCACCCCTCCACTTT,CACGDRYNSPLHF